This entry lists 23 T cell receptor beta chains sequenced from one sample in a study of breast tumors, draining lymph nodes, adjacent tissues. Axillary draining lymph nodes of breast cancer patients supplied the node samples. TCRdb ran MiXCR on the multiplex PCR reads and lists one entry per CDR3 protein. Of more than 80,000 distinct CDR3 sequences in the sample, 30% were seen once. Input material: axillary lymph node tissue. These TCRs come from a female donor with breast cancer. Some clones in this sample may be carry-over from other donors' samples.

This clonotype was recorded at least ten times. The chain combines TRBV20-1 with TRBJ2-1; maybe TRBD1 (6 bases). The CDR3 covers 13 residues. Germline assignment: CDR1 DFQATT and CDR2 SNEGSKA (reference sequence). V lost 6 bases, J lost 4 bases, and 13 bases lay in between. The CDR3 reads CSATGTLYNEQFF. The CDR3 nucleotides are TGCAGTGCAACTGGGACATTGTACAATGAGCAGTTCTTC.

This clonotype was counted many times. The rearrangement joins TRBV3-1 to TRBJ2-1, with TRBD2 matching 8 bases. V shed 1 base and J 0 bases; nucleotides not matched to a gene: 2. Germline values: CDR1 LGHDT, CDR2 YNNKEL (reference sequence). This CDR3 is built from 16 residues. The CDR3 DNA follows: TGTGCCAGCAGCCAAGCCGGGACTAGCTCCTACAATGAGCAGTTCTTC. As protein: CASSQAGTSSYNEQFF.

The V and J genes are TRBV29-1 and TRBJ2-3, with 15 bases matching TRBD2. Germline loops: CDR1 SQVTM, CDR2 ANQGSEA. CDR3 length equals 15 residues. V lost 7 bases to trimming and J lost 5 bases; unmatched junction nucleotides: 7. The CDR3 DNA is TGCAGCGCCATGGGACTAGCGGGGGGTAAAGATACGCAGTATTTT. Translation gives CSAMGLAGGKDTQYF.

In its sample, this clonotype was seen many times. V gene TRBV12-3 or TRBV12-4 combines with J gene TRBJ1-5; a possible D gene is TRBD1 (6 bases). This CDR3 is built from 13 residues. V gave up 4 bases and J gave up 5 bases, with 9 bases separating them. In nucleotides, the CDR3 is TGTGCCAGCAGTTCCCACAGGGATCAGCCCCAGCATTTT. It specifies CASSSHRDQPQHF.

Remarks on this clonotype: This sequence may be a read error, since a much larger clone differs from it by one base. The rearrangement links TRBV30 to TRBJ1-3; D not resolved. The CDR3 length is 12 residues. The germline V gene encodes CDR1 GTSNPN and CDR2 SVGIG (reference sequence). In DNA form, the CDR3 reads TGTGCCTGGGACACCTCTGGAAGCACCATATATTTT. Residues: CAWDTSGSTIYF.

This chain links TRBV5-6 with TRBJ1-3; D unclear. The CDR3 covers 14 residues. Trimming cost V 1 base and J 7 bases, with 12 bases left between them. Germline loops: CDR1 SGHDT, CDR2 YYEEEE. In DNA form, the CDR3 reads TGTGCCAGCAGCTTGAGCGGAGGAGGTAACACCATATATTTT. It codes for CASSLSGGGNTIYF.

Many counts were recorded for this clonotype. The V and J genes are TRBV6-6 and TRBJ1-2; 7 nucleotides agree with TRBD1. The CDR3 has 13 residues. Germline CDR1 and CDR2: MNHNY and SVGAGI (reference sequence). Trimming cost V 7 bases and J 6 bases; bases outside gene matches: 8. The CDR3 reads CASIETGRNGYTF. The CDR3 DNA reads as TGTGCCAGCATTGAGACAGGGAGGAATGGCTACACCTTC.

The CDR3 DNA is TGTGCCAGCAGTTTTGACAGGGGGAACACTGAAGCTTTCTTT. Residues: CASSFDRGNTEAFF. This chain links TRBV28 with TRBJ1-1; 8 bases match TRBD1. V shed 3 bases and J 1 base; nucleotides not matched to a gene: 1. There are 14 residues in the CDR3. Per germline, CDR1 MDHEN and CDR2 SYDVKM.

This clonotype showed up many times. The chain employs TRBV5-8 and TRBJ2-5; 10 bases are a match to TRBD2. Trimming took 2 bases from V and 0 from J; bases not matched to a gene: 4. This CDR3 has 16 residues. In germline, CDR1 is SGHTS, CDR2 YDEGEE. The CDR3 sequence: CASSLAGGNYQETQYF. The DNA of the CDR3 is TGTGCCAGCAGCTTAGCGGGAGGGAATTACCAAGAGACCCAGTACTTC.

Ten or more counts support this clonotype. The rearrangement joins TRBV9 to TRBJ2-5, with 8 nucleotides matching TRBD1. The junction had 9 bases not matched to a gene; V was cut back by 3 bases and J by 5 bases. The CDR3 spans 15 residues. Germline-derived CDR1 and CDR2 are SGDLS and YYNGEE. CDR3 in amino acids: CASSAIPQGAETQYF. CDR3 sequence (DNA): TGTGCCAGCAGCGCCATACCCCAGGGGGCGGAGACCCAGTACTTC.

This clonotype was found many times. The V call is TRBV7-2, the J call TRBJ1-6, with D perhaps TRBD1 (6 bases). The V end lost 5 bases, the J end lost 7 bases, and 15 bases lay between the germline ends. Germline CDR1 is SGHTA and CDR2 is FQGNSA. CDR3 length: 15 amino acids. The CDR3 protein is CASSISRGGNSPLHF. CDR3 DNA: TGTGCCAGCAGCATTTCCAGGGGCGGAAATTCACCCCTCCACTTT.

This clonotype appeared many times. This chain links TRBV5-4 with TRBJ2-5, with 7 bases fitting TRBD1. CDR1 SGHNT and CDR2 YYREEE come from the germline V gene (reference sequence). This CDR3 contains 15 residues. With 0 bases clipped from V and 5 bases from J, the junction kept 7 bases outside the gene matches. CDR3 residues: CASSLGQGIPETQYF. The CDR3 coding sequence is TGTGCCAGCAGCTTGGGACAGGGCATCCCCGAGACCCAGTACTTC.

Worth noting for this clonotype: One end of the junction does not line up with germline, which may come from a read error. The rearrangement uses TRBV7-9 and TRBJ1-4, with 10 bases matching TRBD1. Germline V lookup: CDR1 SEHNR, CDR2 FQNEAQ (reference sequence). This CDR3 has 18 amino acids. CDR3 bases: TGTGCCAGCAGCCCCCAGACAGGGGGCACCGCAACTAATGAAAAACTGCTTTTT. It translates to CASSPQTGGTATNEKLLF.

This clonotype has more than one count but fewer than ten. V usage is TRBV6-5 and J usage is TRBJ1-1; D call uncertain. CDR3 length: 13 amino acids. V gave up 6 bases and J gave up 4 bases, with 12 bases separating them. Per germline, CDR1 MNHEY and CDR2 SVGAGI. CDR3 coding DNA: TGTGCCAGCAGCGTCGGACGGATCACTGAAGCTTTCTTT. Translation gives CASSVGRITEAFF.

J is TRBJ2-3 and V is TRBV9; 12 nucleotides line up with TRBD1. Germline-derived CDR1 and CDR2 are SGDLS and YYNGEE. The trim removed 3 bases at V and 6 bases at J, leaving 11 bases unmatched. CDR3 length equals 17 residues. The CDR3: CASSGEPGQGAVDTQYF. The CDR3 nucleotides read TGTGCCAGCAGCGGGGAACCGGGACAGGGGGCGGTGGATACGCAGTATTTT. The full variable domain, its missing parts supplied by reference TRBV9 and TRBJ2-3, is DSGVTQTPKHLITATGQRVTLRCSPRSGDLSVYWYQQSLDQGLQFLIQYYNGEERAKGNILERFSAQQFPDLHSELNLSSLELGDSALYFCASSGEPGQGAVDTQYFGPGTRLTVL.

The rearrangement links TRBV10-3 to TRBJ1-2; D possibly corresponds to TRBD1 (6 bases). CDR1 and CDR2 from the germline V gene are ENHRY and SYGVKD. The CDR3 has 13 amino acids. The chain's CDR3 is CASRGRGGYGYTF. The DNA of the CDR3 is TGTGCAAGTCGTGGCAGGGGCGGCTATGGCTACACCTTC.

In this sample, this clonotype turned up many times. V usage is TRBV6-5 and J usage is TRBJ2-7; TRBD2 might be the D (6 bases). Trimming stripped 6 bases from V and 4 bases from J, with 19 bases between. The CDR3 extends over 15 amino acids. Germline V gene data show CDR1 as MNHEY and CDR2 as SVGAGI. The CDR3 reads CASRTGRKGPYEQYF. In nucleotides, the CDR3 is TGTGCCAGCAGGACGGGGAGGAAAGGGCCATACGAGCAGTACTTC.

CDR3 residues: CSPLDLPLVLKSASGANVLTF. The CDR3 DNA reads as TGTAGCCCGTTGGACCTCCCGCTAGTGTTAAAGAGTGCTTCTGGGGCCAACGTCCTGACTTTC. The chain combines TRBV1 with TRBJ2-6; the D call in the table, TRBD2, was not verified against the DNA. TRBV1 is an annotated pseudogene. CDR3 length equals 21 residues.

In this sample, this clonotype turned up many times. The genes are TRBV15 and TRBJ2-5, with D maybe TRBD1 (7 bases). V was clipped by 1 base and J by 4 bases, with 16 bases between them. This CDR3 has 16 amino acids. Per germline, CDR1 LNHNV and CDR2 YYDKDF (reference sequence). The CDR3, as DNA: TGTGCCACCAGCAGAGGTCAGGGGGGATTTGCAGAGACCCAGTACTTC. It codes for CATSRGQGGFAETQYF.

Only a few counts were recorded for this clonotype. The V gene is TRBV28, the J gene TRBJ2-2; maybe TRBD1 (6 bases). Trimming took 5 bases from V and 3 from J, leaving 16 bases between them. This CDR3 has 16 amino acids. Germline-derived CDR1 and CDR2 are MDHEN and SYDVKM. CDR3 nucleotides: TGTGCCAGCAGTCTTCTCCAGGGGTTGGACACCGGGGAGCTGTTTTTT. Amino acid sequence: CASSLLQGLDTGELFF.

This clonotype was counted at least ten times. The chain has TRBV4-1 and TRBJ1-6, with a possible D match to TRBD1 (5 bases). Looked up from germline, CDR1 is MGHRA and CDR2 is YSYEKL. With 2 bases removed from V and 11 bases from J, the gap between germline ends came to 16 bases. CDR3 length equals 15 residues. This CDR3 reads CASSQMGLDRPPLHF. CDR3 nucleotide sequence: TGCGCCAGCAGCCAAATGGGACTCGATCGTCCACCCCTCCACTTT.

This clonotype has at least ten counts. The rearrangement uses TRBV7-6 and TRBJ2-7; 10 nucleotides align to TRBD2. The CDR3 contains 16 residues. The germline gives CDR1 SGHVS, CDR2 FNYEAQ. After removal of 6 bases from V and 7 bases from J, the junction contained 15 bases not matched to a gene. The CDR3 loop reads CASRAGASGSPGEQYF. CDR3 bases: TGTGCCAGCAGGGCTGGGGCTAGCGGGAGCCCGGGGGAGCAGTACTTC. Variable domain in full (rest from reference TRBV7-6 and TRBJ2-7): GAGVSQSPRYKVTKRGQDVALRCDPISGHVSLYWYRQALGQGPEFLTYFNYEAQQDKSGLPNDRFSAERPEGSISTLTIQRTEQRDSAMYRCASRAGASGSPGEQYFGPGTRLTVT.

The sample holds many counts of this clonotype. The chain uses TRBV6-5 and TRBJ1-5, with 7 bases lining up with TRBD1. Germline V gives CDR1 MNHEY, CDR2 SVGAGI. Unmatched junction bases numbered 4, after V lost 5 bases and J lost 6 bases. The CDR3 runs to 13 residues. The CDR3 bases are TGTGCCAGCAGTCCGACAGGGATTCAGCCCCAGCATTTT. The encoded protein is CASSPTGIQPQHF.